This TCR beta chain appears in the sequencing data of a study of cytomegalovirus exposure and HLA in healthy donors. CDR3 length: 13 residues. Losses at the gene ends were 5 bases for V and 4 bases for J; bases not matched to a gene: 3. CDR1 and CDR2 from the germline V gene are SGHVS and FQNEAQ. The PCR ran on 60 Vbeta and 13 Jbeta primers. Profiling relied on immunoSEQ multiplex PCR, and the TCRdb table lists in-frame clones only, not all of them. This table holds about 150,000 clones, about 72% found once. The V and J genes are TRBV7-8 and TRBJ2-3; 7 positions agree with TRBD1. Input material: PBMCs. The receptor was isolated from a male donor in good health and CMV-seronegative. The CDR3 sequence is CASSRQGADTQYF. CDR3 bases: TGTGCCAGCAGCCGACAGGGCGCAGATACGCAGTATTTT.